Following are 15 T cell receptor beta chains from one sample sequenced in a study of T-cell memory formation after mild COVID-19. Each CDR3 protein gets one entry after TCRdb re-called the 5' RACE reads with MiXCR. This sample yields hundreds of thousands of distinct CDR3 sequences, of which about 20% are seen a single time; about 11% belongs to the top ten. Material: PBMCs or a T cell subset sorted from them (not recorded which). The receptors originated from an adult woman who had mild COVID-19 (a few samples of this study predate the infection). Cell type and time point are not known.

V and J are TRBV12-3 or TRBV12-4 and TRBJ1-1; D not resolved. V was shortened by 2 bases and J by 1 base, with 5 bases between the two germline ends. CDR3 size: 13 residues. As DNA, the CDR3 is TGTGCCAGCAGTTTACCCAAGAACACTGAAGCTTTCTTT. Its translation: CASSLPKNTEAFF.

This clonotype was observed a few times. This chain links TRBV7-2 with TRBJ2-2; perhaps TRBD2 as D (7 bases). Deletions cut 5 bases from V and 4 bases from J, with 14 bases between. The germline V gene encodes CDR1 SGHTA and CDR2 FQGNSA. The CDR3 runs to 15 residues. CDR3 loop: CASSPDGGRTGELFF. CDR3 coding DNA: TGTGCCAGCAGCCCCGACGGGGGGCGCACCGGGGAGCTGTTTTTT.

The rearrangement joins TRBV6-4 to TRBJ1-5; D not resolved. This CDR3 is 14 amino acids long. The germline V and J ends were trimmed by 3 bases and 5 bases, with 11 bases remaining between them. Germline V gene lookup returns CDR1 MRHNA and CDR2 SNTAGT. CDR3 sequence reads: CASSEEAGHQPQHF. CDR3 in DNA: TGTGCCAGCAGTGAGGAGGCAGGACATCAGCCCCAGCATTTT.

The CDR3 nucleotides read TGTGCCAGCAGCTTAGCGGTGGGGATAGGCAATCAGCCCCAGCATTTT. Encoded protein: CASSLAVGIGNQPQHF. The rearrangement joins TRBV7-8 to TRBJ1-5; D is undetermined. Trimming took 0 bases from V and 2 from J, leaving 11 bases between them. From germline, CDR1 is SGHVS and CDR2 FQNEAQ. The CDR3 consists of 16 residues.

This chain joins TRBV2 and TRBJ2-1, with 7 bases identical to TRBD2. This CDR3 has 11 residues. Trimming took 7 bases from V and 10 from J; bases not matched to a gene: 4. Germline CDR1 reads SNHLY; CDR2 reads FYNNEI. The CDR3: CASTSGGEQFF. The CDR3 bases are TGTGCCAGCACCTCCGGGGGGGAGCAGTTCTTC.

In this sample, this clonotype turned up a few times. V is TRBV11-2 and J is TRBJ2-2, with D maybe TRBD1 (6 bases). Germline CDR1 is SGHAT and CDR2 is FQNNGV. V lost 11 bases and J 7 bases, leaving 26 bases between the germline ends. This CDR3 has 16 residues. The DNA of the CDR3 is TGTGCCGCTCGCAATACAGGGTCCGGCCGAGGCGGGGAGCTGTTTTTT. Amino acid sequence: CAARNTGSGRGGELFF.

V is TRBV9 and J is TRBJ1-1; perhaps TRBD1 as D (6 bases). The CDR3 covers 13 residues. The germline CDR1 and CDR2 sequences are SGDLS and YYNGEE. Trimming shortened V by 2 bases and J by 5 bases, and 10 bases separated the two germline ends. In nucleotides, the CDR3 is TGTGCCAGCAGCGTTCGGGGGCGGACTGAAGCTTTCTTT. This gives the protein CASSVRGRTEAFF.

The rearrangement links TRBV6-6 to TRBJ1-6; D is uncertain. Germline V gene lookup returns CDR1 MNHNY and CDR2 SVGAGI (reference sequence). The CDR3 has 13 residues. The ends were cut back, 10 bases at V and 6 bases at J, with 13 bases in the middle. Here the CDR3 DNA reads TGTGCCACAGAGACCAGCATTAATTCACCCCTCCACTTT. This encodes CATETSINSPLHF.

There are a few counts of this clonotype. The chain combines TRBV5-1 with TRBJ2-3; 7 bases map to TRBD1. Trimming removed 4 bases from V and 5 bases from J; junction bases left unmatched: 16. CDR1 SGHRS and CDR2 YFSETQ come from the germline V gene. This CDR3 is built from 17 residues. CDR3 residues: CASSLTEGARWLDTQYF. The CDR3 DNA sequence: TGCGCCAGCAGCCTCACAGAGGGGGCGAGGTGGCTAGATACGCAGTATTTT. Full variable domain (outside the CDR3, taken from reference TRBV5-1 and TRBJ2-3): KAGVTQTPRYLIKTRGQQVTLSCSPISGHRSVSWYQQTPGQGLQFLFEYFSETQRNKGNFPGRFSGRQFSNSRSEMNVSTLELGDSALYLCASSLTEGARWLDTQYFGPGTRLTVL.

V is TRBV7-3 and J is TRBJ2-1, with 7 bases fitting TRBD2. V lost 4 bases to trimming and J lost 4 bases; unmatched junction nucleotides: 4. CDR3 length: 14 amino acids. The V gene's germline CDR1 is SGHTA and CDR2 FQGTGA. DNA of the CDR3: TGTGCCAGCAGCTCCGCTAGCGGATACAATGAGCAGTTCTTC. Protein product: CASSSASGYNEQFF.

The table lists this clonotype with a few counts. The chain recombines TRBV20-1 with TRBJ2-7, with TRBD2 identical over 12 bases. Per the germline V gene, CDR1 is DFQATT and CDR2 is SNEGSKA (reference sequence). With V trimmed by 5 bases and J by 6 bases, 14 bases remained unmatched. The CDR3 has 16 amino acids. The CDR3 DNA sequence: TGCAGTGCTTCCGGGACTAGCGGGTGGCGGTCAAGCGAGCAGTACTTC. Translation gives CSASGTSGWRSSEQYF.

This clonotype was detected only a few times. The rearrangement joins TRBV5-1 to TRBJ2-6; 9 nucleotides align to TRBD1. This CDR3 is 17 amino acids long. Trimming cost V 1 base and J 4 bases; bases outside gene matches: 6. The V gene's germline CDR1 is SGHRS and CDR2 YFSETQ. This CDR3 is CASSLTGQGTGANVLTF. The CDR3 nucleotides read TGCGCCAGCAGCTTGACCGGACAGGGGACCGGGGCCAACGTCCTGACTTTC.

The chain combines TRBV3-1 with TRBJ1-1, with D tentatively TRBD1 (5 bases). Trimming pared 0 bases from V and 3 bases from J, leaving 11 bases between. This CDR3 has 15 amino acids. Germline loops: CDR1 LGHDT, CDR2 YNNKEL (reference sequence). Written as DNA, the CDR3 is TGTGCCAGCAGCCAAGATAGCGGGGGATACACTGAAGCTTTCTTT. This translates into CASSQDSGGYTEAFF.

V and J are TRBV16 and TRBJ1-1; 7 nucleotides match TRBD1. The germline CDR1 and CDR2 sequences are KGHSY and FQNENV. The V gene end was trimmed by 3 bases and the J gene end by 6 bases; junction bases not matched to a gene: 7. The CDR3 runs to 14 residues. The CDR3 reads CASSQRGGGAEAFF. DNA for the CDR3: TGTGCCAGCAGCCAGAGGGGAGGGGGCGCTGAAGCTTTCTTT.

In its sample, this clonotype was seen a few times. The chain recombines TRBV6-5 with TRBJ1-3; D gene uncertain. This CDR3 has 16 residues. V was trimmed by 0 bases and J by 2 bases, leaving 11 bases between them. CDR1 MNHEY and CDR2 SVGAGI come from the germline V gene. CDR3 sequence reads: CASSYSNMGPGNTIYF. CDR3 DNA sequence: TGTGCCAGCAGTTACTCGAATATGGGTCCTGGAAACACCATATATTTT.